Each of the 8 T cell receptor beta chains below was sequenced from the same sample in a study of PD-1 blockade in classical Hodgkin lymphoma. The repertoire was sequenced with immunoSEQ multiplex PCR; TCRdb's copy has only in-frame clones and lacks some. The repertoire holds about 93,000 clones, with roughly 76% as singletons. Relapse was seen in all patients after autologous stem cell transplantation, and brentuximab vedotin exposure was variable. Source: peripheral blood mononuclear cells (PBMCs), taken before the second cycle of nivolumab. The source of these receptors is a human donor with classical Hodgkin lymphoma.

This sequence joins TRBV5-5 and TRBJ2-2; the D gene is possibly TRBD1 (6 bases). This CDR3 region has 13 residues. Trimming left V 4 bases short and J 8 bases short, with 12 bases between. Germline loops: CDR1 SGHKS, CDR2 YYEKEE (reference sequence). CDR3 DNA: TGTGCCAGCAGCAACCAGGGGCCGGGGGAGCTGTTTTTT. Translation gives CASSNQGPGELFF.

The chain couples TRBV18 to TRBJ1-5; perhaps TRBD1 as D (6 bases). This CDR3 comprises 15 residues. Germline CDR1 is KGHSH and CDR2 is LQKENI. The V gene lost 0 bases and the J gene lost 7 bases, with 13 bases spanning the gap. The CDR3 protein is CASSPPDRRGQPQHF. In DNA form, the CDR3 reads TGTGCCAGCTCACCACCAGACAGGCGCGGGCAGCCCCAGCATTTT.

The rearrangement joins TRBV5-1 to TRBJ2-7; no clear D. Germline V CDR1 and CDR2: SGHRS, YFSETQ. The length of the CDR3 is 13 residues. V gave up 6 bases and J gave up 2 bases, with 12 bases separating them. CDR3 residues: CASTSGGAYEQYF. CDR3 DNA sequence: TGCGCCAGCACCTCTGGTGGGGCCTACGAGCAGTACTTC.

This chain links TRBV7-9 with TRBJ2-1; 9 nucleotides line up with TRBD2. The CDR3 extends over 15 amino acids. Germline CDR1 and CDR2: SEHNR and FQNEAQ (reference sequence). J gave up 4 bases and V 0 bases, and 1 base lay outside the gene matches. Here the CDR3 DNA reads TGTGCCAGCAGCTTAGCCCTAGCGGGGTACAATGAGCAGTTCTTC. The encoded protein is CASSLALAGYNEQFF.

The chain combines TRBV29-1 with TRBJ2-5, with 7 bases aligning to TRBD2. The CDR3 consists of 15 residues. With 3 bases clipped from V and 4 bases from J, the junction kept 11 bases outside the gene matches. Germline V gene data show CDR1 as SQVTM and CDR2 as ANQGSEA. The CDR3 DNA follows: TGCAGCGTTGAGTCCGGGGACTATATTCGAGAGACCCAGTACTTC. Amino acid sequence: CSVESGDYIRETQYF.

The chain carries TRBV5-4 and TRBJ2-1; D is perhaps TRBD1 or TRBD2 (5 bases each). The germline V gene encodes CDR1 SGHNT and CDR2 YYREEE (reference sequence). CDR3 length equals 13 residues. Trimming took 1 base from V and 9 from J, leaving 11 bases between them. The CDR3 DNA is TGTGCCAGCAGCTTGCTGGGGGTTGGTGAGCAGTTCTTC. As protein: CASSLLGVGEQFF.

The chain employs TRBV11-2 and TRBJ2-5; D unclear. The CDR3 loop spans 17 amino acids. V gave up 7 bases and J gave up 0 bases, with 21 bases separating them. From germline, CDR1 is SGHAT and CDR2 FQNNGV. The CDR3 DNA sequence: TGTGCCAGCAAACCCGACGGACCTTACCCGTACCAAGAGACCCAGTACTTC. Its translation is CASKPDGPYPYQETQYF.

V is TRBV28 and J is TRBJ2-7, with a possible D match to TRBD1 (5 bases). Trimming cost V 6 bases and J 6 bases, with 18 bases left between them. CDR1 and CDR2 from the germline V gene are MDHEN and SYDVKM. This CDR3 has 14 residues. The CDR3 DNA sequence: TGTGCCAGCAGCCGAGTCAGGGAAGGAACCGAGCAGTACTTC. Amino acids: CASSRVREGTEQYF.